The present T cell receptor (beta chain) was sequenced within a study of T cell changes during pregnancy in multiple sclerosis. Germline V gives CDR1 SGDLS, CDR2 YYNGEE. The length of the CDR3 is 13 residues. V lost 2 bases and J lost 3, with 6 bases in between. The assay was immunoSEQ multiplex PCR, and TCRdb's table has in-frame clones only and misses some. Of about 44,000 clones listed, approximately 90% were seen once; the top ten hold 0.65% to 0.9%. This receptor was obtained from a female donor with multiple sclerosis, enrolled in a pregnancy study. The specimen comprised CD4+ T cells from peripheral blood mononuclear cells, sampled before pregnancy. This sequence joins TRBV9 and TRBJ2-1; D gene unclear. As DNA, the CDR3 is TGTGCCAGCAGCGTTAGTATCTACAATGAGCAGTTCTTC. This encodes CASSVSIYNEQFF.